The clone carrying this T cell receptor (beta chain) has more than one count but fewer than ten. Its antigen is still unknown. This specimen comes from a study of T-cell memory formation after mild COVID-19. Looking at the study overall: Clusters were largely donor specific.

TCRalpha and TCRbeta libraries used 5'RACE with constant-segment primers and UMIs. In TCRdb, the 5' RACE reads were re-called with MiXCR into one record per CDR3 protein. The sample yields under 200,000 distinct CDR3 sequences, approximately 10% seen once. Study conclusions and caveats: Among clones peaking at day 37 in the second wave, SARS-CoV-2 specificity remained unconfirmed. A second wave expanding day 15 to 37 was CD4+-biased; contracting clones were balanced.

The sequenced sample was PBMCs or a T cell subset sorted from them (not recorded which). This clonotype was obtained from a man between 18 and 29 years old who had mild COVID-19 (a few samples of this study predate the infection). Cell type and time point are not known.

CDR3 nucleotide sequence: TGTGCCAGCAGTTGGCAACGGAATGAAAAACTGTTTTTT. This codes for CASSWQRNEKLFF. The chain couples TRBV12-3 or TRBV12-4 to TRBJ1-4; D gene uncertain. The CDR3 loop spans 13 amino acids. Trimming cost V 4 bases and J 5 bases, with 8 bases left between them.